The present T cell receptor (beta chain) was sequenced within a study of CD8+CD57+ T cells in acquired aplastic anemia. Study-level information: The sorted CD4+ and CD8+ cells yielded an average approximately 3.2 ug of DNA. Among healthy donors, CD4+ cells averaged around 10 million reads. Study results and limitations: Roughly 30 CD8+ CDR3 sequences occurred in both the patients and the controls. The CD8+ Simpson's diversity of patients and controls was not significantly different.

Genomic DNA provided the template from which TCR beta VDJ and CDR3 profiles were obtained. MiXCR, run by TCRdb on the reads, gives a single entry per CDR3 protein. Of 180,000 or so distinct CDR3 sequences listed, under 55% are singletons. A note on this clonotype: The antigen remains unidentified.

Deletions cut 1 base from V and 4 bases from J, with 23 bases between. The CDR3 contains 20 residues. Germline lookup yields CDR1 SGHAT and CDR2 FQDESV (reference sequence). Sequencing was done on a sample of sorted CD4+, CD8+, or CD8+CD57+ T cells (not recorded which) from PBMCs. The chain employs TRBV11-1 and TRBJ2-6; D is possibly TRBD1 (5 bases). This clonotype was obtained from a human donor in good health. The chain's CDR3 is CASSLGRVDTVTSGANVLTF. DNA for the CDR3: TGTGCCAGCAGCTTAGGGCGTGTGGACACCGTCACCTCAGGGGCCAACGTCCTGACTTTC.